One T cell receptor beta chain is described in this entry. Its recognized antigen is unknown. Base qualities were left out, and no much larger clone turns up one base away. V is reduced by 3 bases and J by 1 base, leaving a spacing of 10 bases between them. Spanning cysteine to phenylalanine, the CDR3 consists of 14 amino acids. CDR3 DNA only is kept here, 42 bases in frame from base 1. Library generation was performed with 5' RACE. TCRdb names NextSeq 500 as the instrument used. In the TCR library protocol, unique molecular identifiers were attached to individual cDNA molecules to correct for PCR bias and sequencing error. TCR alpha and beta chains were both sequenced, and the abundances of alpha and beta sequences in each sample were closely correlated with each other. Per the authors' processing: V gene, J gene and CDR3 annotation of TCR sequences was performed with Decombinator V4. Expanded TCRs were defined as changing significantly between any two time points under a Poisson model with p below 0.0001. TCR abundances were normalised to the total number of TCRs sequenced in each sample and reported as counts per million. TRAV1-2 paired with TRAJ12, TRAJ20 or TRAJ33 defined MAIT TCRs, while TRAV10 paired with TRAJ18 defined iNKT TCRs. A search of VDJdb, accessed on 1 November 2021, was run for TCRs annotated to CMV, EBV and SARS-CoV-2, with TCRs annotated for multiple antigens excluded. TCRdb redid the processing of the public reads, applying fastp at Q25 and MiXCR, and retained in-frame beta chains. A single entry per CDR3 protein holds the most common genes and DNA from its merged rows. TCRdb's processing, not the authors', yielded these V and J calls. The sample table lists 35,000 to 45,000 distinct CDR3 sequences, less than 6.5% of them with a count of one. The ten largest account for around 7.7% of the sample.

Set within a cohort of healthcare workers in London, UK, this nested case-control study involved weekly PCR testing of nasopharyngeal swabs along with blood sampling. Between 23 and 31 March 2020, the week of the UK lockdown, healthcare workers were enrolled and then followed up weekly for as long as 16 weeks. The sample originates from a study of early T cells in non-severe SARS-CoV-2 infection (dated by TCRdb to the early 2020s). About the full investigation: Because TCR sequencing relied on bulk RNA taken from unsorted whole blood, pairing of alpha and beta chains was not possible. The study at large found these results: VDJdb matching was skewed toward anti-spike CD8 responses and likely underestimated virus-specific expansions by missing private and CD4 specificities.

The chain employs TRBV12-3 or TRBV12-4 and TRBJ2-7; the D region may be TRBD1 or TRBD2, each matching 6 bases equally. The sequence was obtained from an adult who was a healthcare worker with PCR-confirmed SARS-CoV-2 infection or an uninfected control (not recorded which). The input for sequencing was whole blood, taken at baseline. Here the CDR3 is given as CASSLGGRSYEQYF. The nucleotide sequence is TGTGCCAGCAGTTTGGGGGGCAGATCCTACGAGCAGTACTTC.